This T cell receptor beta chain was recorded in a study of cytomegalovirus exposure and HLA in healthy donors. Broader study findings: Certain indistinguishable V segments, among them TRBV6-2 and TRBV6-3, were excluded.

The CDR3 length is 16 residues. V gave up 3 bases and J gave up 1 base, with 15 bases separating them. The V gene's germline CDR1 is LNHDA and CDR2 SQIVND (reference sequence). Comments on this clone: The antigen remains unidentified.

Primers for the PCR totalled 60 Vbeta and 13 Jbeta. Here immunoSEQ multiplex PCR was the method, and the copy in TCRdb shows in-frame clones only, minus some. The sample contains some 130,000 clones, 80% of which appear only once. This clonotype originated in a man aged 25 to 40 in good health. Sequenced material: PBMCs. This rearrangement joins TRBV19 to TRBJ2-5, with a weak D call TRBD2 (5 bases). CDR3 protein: CASSIVGRPVQETQYF. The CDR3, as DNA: TGTGCCAGTAGTATTGTGGGGAGACCGGTCCAAGAGACCCAGTACTTC.